This T cell receptor beta chain was found in a study of T cell changes during pregnancy in multiple sclerosis. Generated by immunoSEQ multiplex PCR, the TCRdb table keeps only in-frame clones and is missing some. In the table there are under 40,000 clones, 90% of which are singletons. Specimen: CD4+ T cells from peripheral blood mononuclear cells, collected in the second trimester of pregnancy. This sequence was found in a female donor with multiple sclerosis, enrolled in a pregnancy study.

CDR3 loop: CASMSLDRGIHEQYF. The CDR3 region has the DNA TGTGCCAGCATGTCCTTGGACAGGGGCATCCACGAGCAGTACTTC. The J gene is TRBJ2-7, the V gene TRBV27, with 9 bases identical to TRBD1. The CDR3 totals 15 residues. The ends lost 7 bases at V and 5 bases at J; junction bases unmatched: 12. Germline-derived CDR1 and CDR2 are MNHEY and SMNVEV (reference sequence).